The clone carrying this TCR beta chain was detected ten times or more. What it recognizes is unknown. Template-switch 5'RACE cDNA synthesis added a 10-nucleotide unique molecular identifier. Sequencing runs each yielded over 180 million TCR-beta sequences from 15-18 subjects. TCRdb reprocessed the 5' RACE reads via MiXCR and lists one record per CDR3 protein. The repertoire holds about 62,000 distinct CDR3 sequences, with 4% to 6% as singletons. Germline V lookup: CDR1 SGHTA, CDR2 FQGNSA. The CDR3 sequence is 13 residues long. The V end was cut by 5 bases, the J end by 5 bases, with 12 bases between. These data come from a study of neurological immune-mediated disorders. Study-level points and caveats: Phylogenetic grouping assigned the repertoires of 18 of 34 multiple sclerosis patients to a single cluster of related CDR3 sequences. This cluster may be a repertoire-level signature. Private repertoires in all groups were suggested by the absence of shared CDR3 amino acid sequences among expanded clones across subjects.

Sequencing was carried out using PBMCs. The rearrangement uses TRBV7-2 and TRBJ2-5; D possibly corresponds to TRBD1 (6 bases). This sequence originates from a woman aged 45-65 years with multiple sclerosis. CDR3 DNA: TGTGCCAGCAGCCGAGGACAGTCGGAGACCCAGTACTTC. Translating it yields CASSRGQSETQYF.